This T cell receptor beta chain was sequenced during a study of technical replicates of blood from a few donors. The CDR3 is 16 residues long. V lost 0 bases to trimming and J lost 4 bases, with 11 bases between them. Germline V gene sequence: CDR1 SGHRS, CDR2 YFSETQ. This clone has only one observation. The repertoire was sequenced with immunoSEQ multiplex PCR; TCRdb's copy has only in-frame clones and lacks some. The data show tens of thousands of clones, 92% seen once. The genes are TRBV5-1 and TRBJ2-6, with D perhaps matching TRBD2 (5 bases). Sequenced input: T cells isolated from PBMCs. This clonotype was obtained from a human donor in good health. CDR3 region: CASSLDPGNGANVLTF. CDR3 DNA sequence: TGCGCCAGCAGCTTGGATCCGGGGAACGGGGCCAACGTCCTGACTTTC.